This T cell receptor (beta chain) was profiled in a study of OX40 agonist ivuxolimab in advanced cancers. Germline V gene lookup returns CDR1 SGHRS and CDR2 YFSETQ. CDR3 size: 14 residues. Trimming cost V 8 bases and J 3 bases, with 14 bases left between them. TCRdb keeps only in-frame clones here, not all; method: immunoSEQ multiplex PCR. The sample consists of some 79,000 clones, around 90% of them appearing once. The specimen was CD4+ or CD8+ T cells sorted from blood, collected in a trial of the OX40 agonist ivuxolimab. The rearrangement links TRBV5-1 to TRBJ2-2; tentative D call: TRBD1 (5 bases). This clonotype originated in an adult with an advanced solid tumor such as melanoma, head and neck, liver or kidney cancer. The chain's CDR3 is CASTGRADTGELFF. The CDR3 DNA reads as TGCGCCAGTACGGGCAGGGCCGACACCGGGGAGCTGTTTTTT.